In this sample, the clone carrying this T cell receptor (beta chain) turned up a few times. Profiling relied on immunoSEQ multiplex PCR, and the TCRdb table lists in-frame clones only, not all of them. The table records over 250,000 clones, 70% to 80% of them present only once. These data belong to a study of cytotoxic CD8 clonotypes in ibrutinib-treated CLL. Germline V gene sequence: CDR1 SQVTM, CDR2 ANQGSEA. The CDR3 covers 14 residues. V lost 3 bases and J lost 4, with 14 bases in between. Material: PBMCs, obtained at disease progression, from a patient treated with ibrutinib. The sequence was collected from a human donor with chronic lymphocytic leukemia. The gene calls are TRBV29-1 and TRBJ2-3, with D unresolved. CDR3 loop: CSVDDPGFADTQYF. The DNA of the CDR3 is TGCAGCGTTGACGATCCAGGTTTCGCAGATACGCAGTATTTT.